This T cell receptor (beta chain) came from a study of CD8 T cells in ankylosing spondylitis. Study observations and caveats: For ankylosing spondylitis blood, a TCR beta motif of 7 to 9 highly homologous variants appeared characteristic. Significant enrichment of disease-linked clones was reportedly seen in matched ankylosing spondylitis synovial fluid. Several of the motif variants were reported before in synovial fluid and blood from reactive arthritis.

Trimming stripped 5 bases from V and 2 bases from J, with 23 bases between. There are 18 residues in the CDR3. From germline, CDR1 is SGDLS and CDR2 YYNGEE. Making the TCR beta libraries involved quantitative 5'-RACE with molecular barcodes. TCRdb re-called the 5' RACE reads through MiXCR, storing one row per CDR3 protein. The sample gives around 40,000 distinct CDR3 sequences, around 2.9% of which show up once; approximately 4.5% is in the top ten. This clonotype was seen ten or more times. Antigen unknown. Sequenced sample: blood, either unsorted or a sorted T cell fraction (not recorded which). The chain combines TRBV9 with TRBJ1-5; unclear D gene. This clonotype originated in a male donor with ankylosing spondylitis or in good health (not recorded which). CDR3: CASSPGGGDLPGNQPQHF. The CDR3 DNA reads as TGTGCCAGCAGTCCAGGAGGTGGGGATCTGCCAGGCAATCAGCCCCAGCATTTT. Full variable domain (rest looked up from reference TRBV9 and TRBJ1-5): DSGVTQTPKHLITATGQRVTLRCSPRSGDLSVYWYQQSLDQGLQFLIQYYNGEERAKGNILERFSAQQFPDLHSELNLSSLELGDSALYFCASSPGGGDLPGNQPQHFGDGTRLSIL.